This entry concerns a single TCR beta chain. Its antigen is unknown. The sample belongs to a study of cytomegalovirus exposure and HLA in healthy donors. Study findings and constraints: For most TCR sequences rarity was the rule, although some public TCRs occurred in many donors.

V lost 4 bases to trimming and J lost 6 bases; unmatched junction nucleotides: 11. There are 16 residues in the CDR3. Germline CDR1 and CDR2: SEHNR and FQNEAQ (reference sequence). PCR was performed using 60 Vbeta and 13 Jbeta primers. Sequencing was performed with immunoSEQ multiplex PCR; in TCRdb, only in-frame clones are kept and a portion is missing. The sample lists more than 75,000 clones; 70% to 85% were seen once. This TCR was recovered from a man aged 30-40 years in good health and CMV-seronegative. Specimen: PBMCs. The chain uses TRBV7-9 and TRBJ1-4, with 7 bases fitting TRBD1. CDR3 DNA: TGTGCCAGCAGCTCCGGACAGGTCCAACGTTATGAAAAACTGTTTTTT. Translated: CASSSGQVQRYEKLFF.